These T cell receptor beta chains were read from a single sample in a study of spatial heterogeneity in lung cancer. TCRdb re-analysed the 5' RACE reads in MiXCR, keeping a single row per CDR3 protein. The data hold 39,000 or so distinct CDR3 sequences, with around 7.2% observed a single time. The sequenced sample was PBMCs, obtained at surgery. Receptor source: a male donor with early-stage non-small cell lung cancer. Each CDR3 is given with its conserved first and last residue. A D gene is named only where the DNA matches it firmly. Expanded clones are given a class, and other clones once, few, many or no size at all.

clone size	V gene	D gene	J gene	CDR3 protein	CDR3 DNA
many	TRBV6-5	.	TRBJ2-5	CASSLERTTKTQYF	TGTGCCAGCAGTTTAGAGAGGACAACGAAGACCCAGTACTTC
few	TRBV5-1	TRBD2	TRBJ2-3	CASSSLADLADTQYF	TGCGCCAGCAGCTCCCTAGCGGACCTGGCAGATACGCAGTATTTT
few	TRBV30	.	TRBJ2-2	CAWSGAGELFF	TGTGCCTGGAGTGGGGCCGGGGAGCTGTTTTTT
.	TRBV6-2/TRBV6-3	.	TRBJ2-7	CASSPGYLEQYF	TGTGCCAGCAGCCCCGGGTATCTCGAGCAGTACTTC
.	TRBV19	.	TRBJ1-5	CASTTGQPNQPQHF	TGTGCCAGTACAACTGGGCAGCCGAATCAGCCCCAGCATTTT
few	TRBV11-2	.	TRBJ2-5	CASSWEGETQYF	TGTGCCAGCAGCTGGGAAGGCGAGACCCAGTACTTC
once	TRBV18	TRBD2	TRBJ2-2	CVSSPVGLAGDRYRTGELFF	TGTGTCAGCTCACCAGTCGGACTAGCGGGAGATAGGTACCGCACCGGGGAGCTGTTTTTT
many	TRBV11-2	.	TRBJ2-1	CASSLGGSDYNEQFF	TGTGCCAGCAGCTTAGGGGGGAGCGACTACAATGAGCAGTTCTTC
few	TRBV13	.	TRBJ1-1	CASSRQDSTEAFF	TGTGCCAGCAGCCGACAGGACAGCACTGAAGCTTTCTTT
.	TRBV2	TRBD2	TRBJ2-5	CASRPQRGTKETQYF	TGTGCCAGCAGGCCGCAGCGGGGGACCAAAGAGACCCAGTACTTC
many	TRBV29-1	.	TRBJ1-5	CSVVLVGNQPQHF	TGCAGCGTTGTTTTAGTAGGGAATCAGCCCCAGCATTTT
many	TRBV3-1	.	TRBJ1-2	CASSQDRGIYGYTF	TGTGCCAGCAGCCAAGATCGGGGGATCTATGGCTACACCTTC
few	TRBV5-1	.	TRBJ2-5	CASSSQETQYF	TGCGCCAGCAGCTCTCAAGAGACCCAGTACTTC
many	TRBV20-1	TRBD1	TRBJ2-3	CSASLGQGSDTQYF	TGCAGTGCTAGTCTGGGACAGGGGTCAGATACGCAGTATTTT
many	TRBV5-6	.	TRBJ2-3	CASSYAEADTQYF	TGTGCCAGCAGCTACGCGGAGGCAGATACGCAGTATTTT
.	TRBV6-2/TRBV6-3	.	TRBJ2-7	CASLFGGHTSYEQYF	TGTGCCAGCCTGTTCGGGGGGCACACGTCCTACGAGCAGTACTTC
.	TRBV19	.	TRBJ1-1	CASSIGLAMNTEAFF	TGTGCCAGTAGTATAGGATTGGCAATGAACACTGAAGCTTTCTTT
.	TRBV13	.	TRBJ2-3	CASSAILQEGIRTDTQYF	TGTGCCAGCAGCGCCATCCTACAGGAGGGGATTCGCACAGATACGCAGTATTTT
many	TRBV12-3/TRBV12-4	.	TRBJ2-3	CASSATGGTDTQYF	TGTGCCAGCAGCGCGACAGGAGGCACAGATACGCAGTATTTT
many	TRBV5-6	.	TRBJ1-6	CASSHDSRNSPLHF	TGTGCCAGCAGCCATGACAGCAGGAATTCACCCCTCCACTTT
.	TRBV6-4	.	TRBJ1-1	CASSEGLGVSITEAFF	TGTGCCAGCAGTGAAGGATTGGGGGTGTCGATCACTGAAGCTTTCTTT
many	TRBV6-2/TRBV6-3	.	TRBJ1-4	CATRQNNEKLFF	TGTGCCACCCGACAGAATAATGAAAAACTGTTTTTT
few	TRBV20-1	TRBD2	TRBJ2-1	CSANLGLAGLLYNEQFF	TGCAGTGCTAACCTTGGACTAGCGGGATTACTCTACAATGAGCAGTTCTTC
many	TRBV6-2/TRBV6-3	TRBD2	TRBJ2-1	CASSWNGRAVDEQFF	TGTGCCAGCAGTTGGAACGGGAGGGCCGTGGATGAGCAGTTCTTC
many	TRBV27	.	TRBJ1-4	CASSSGVTNEKLFF	TGTGCCAGCAGTTCGGGGGTCACTAATGAAAAACTGTTTTTT
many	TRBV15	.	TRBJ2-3	CATSSGGGFSTDTQYF	TGTGCCACCAGCAGTGGTGGGGGGTTTAGCACAGATACGCAGTATTTT
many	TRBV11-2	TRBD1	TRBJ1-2	CASSAGQGLTF	TGTGCCAGCAGCGCCGGACAGGGACTCACCTTC
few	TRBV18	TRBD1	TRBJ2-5	CASSSLGQGQETQYF	TGTGCCAGCTCATCCTTAGGACAGGGACAAGAGACCCAGTACTTC
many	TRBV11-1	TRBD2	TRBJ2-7	CASSSGLAGEQYF	TGTGCCAGCAGCTCGGGACTAGCGGGAGAGCAGTACTTC
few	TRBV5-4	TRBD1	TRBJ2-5	CASSREGGWETQYF	TGTGCCAGCAGCCGGGAAGGGGGCTGGGAGACCCAGTACTTC
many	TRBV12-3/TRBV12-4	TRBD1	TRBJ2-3	CASSPGGAGTDTQYF	TGTGCCAGCAGTCCAGGGGGCGCCGGCACAGATACGCAGTATTTT
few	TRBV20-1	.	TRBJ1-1	CSASSGTLNTEAFF	TGCAGTGCTTCTAGCGGGACACTTAACACTGAAGCTTTCTTT
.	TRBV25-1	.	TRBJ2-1	CASSGGMMGQQFF	TGTGCCAGCAGTGGGGGGATGATGGGCCAGCAGTTCTTC
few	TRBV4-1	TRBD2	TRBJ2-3	CASSPQAGGTDTQYF	TGCGCCAGCAGCCCGCAAGCGGGAGGGACAGATACGCAGTATTTT
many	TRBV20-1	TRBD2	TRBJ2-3	CSAPGPAGGRADTQYF	TGCAGTGCTCCCGGTCCCGCGGGGGGGCGGGCAGATACGCAGTATTTT
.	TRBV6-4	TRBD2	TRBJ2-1	CASSERGGSYNEQFF	TGTGCCAGCAGTGAGCGGGGGGGCTCCTACAATGAGCAGTTCTTC
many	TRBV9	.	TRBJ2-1	CASSVGSYNEQFF	TGTGCCAGCAGCGTAGGTTCCTACAATGAGCAGTTCTTC
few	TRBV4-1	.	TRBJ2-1	CASSLPGNNEQFF	TGCGCCAGCAGCCTCCCGGGGAACAATGAGCAGTTCTTC
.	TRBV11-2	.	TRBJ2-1	CASSLDLLNEQFF	TGTGCCAGCAGCTTAGATTTGTTAAATGAGCAGTTCTTC
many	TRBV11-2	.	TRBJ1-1	CASSRTAGLGAEAFF	TGTGCCAGCAGCCGAACCGCAGGGTTGGGGGCTGAAGCTTTCTTT
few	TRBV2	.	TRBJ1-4	CASSRYRERDEKLFF	TGTGCCAGCAGTAGATACAGGGAACGGGATGAAAAACTGTTTTTT
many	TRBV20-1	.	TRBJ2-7	CSATGDSSYEQYF	TGCAGTGCCACGGGCGACAGCTCCTACGAGCAGTACTTC
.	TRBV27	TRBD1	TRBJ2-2	CASKRTGGTGELFF	TGTGCCAGCAAGCGGACAGGGGGCACCGGGGAGCTGTTTTTT
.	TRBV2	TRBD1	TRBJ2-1	CASSERGQGESDEQFF	TGTGCCAGCAGTGAGAGGGGACAGGGGGAGTCCGATGAGCAGTTCTTC
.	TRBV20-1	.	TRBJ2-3	CSAIAGTTDTQYF	TGCAGTGCTATCGCAGGGACCACAGATACGCAGTATTTT
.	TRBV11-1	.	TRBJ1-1	CASSYDQGNTEAFF	TGTGCCAGCAGTTACGACCAGGGGAACACTGAAGCTTTCTTT